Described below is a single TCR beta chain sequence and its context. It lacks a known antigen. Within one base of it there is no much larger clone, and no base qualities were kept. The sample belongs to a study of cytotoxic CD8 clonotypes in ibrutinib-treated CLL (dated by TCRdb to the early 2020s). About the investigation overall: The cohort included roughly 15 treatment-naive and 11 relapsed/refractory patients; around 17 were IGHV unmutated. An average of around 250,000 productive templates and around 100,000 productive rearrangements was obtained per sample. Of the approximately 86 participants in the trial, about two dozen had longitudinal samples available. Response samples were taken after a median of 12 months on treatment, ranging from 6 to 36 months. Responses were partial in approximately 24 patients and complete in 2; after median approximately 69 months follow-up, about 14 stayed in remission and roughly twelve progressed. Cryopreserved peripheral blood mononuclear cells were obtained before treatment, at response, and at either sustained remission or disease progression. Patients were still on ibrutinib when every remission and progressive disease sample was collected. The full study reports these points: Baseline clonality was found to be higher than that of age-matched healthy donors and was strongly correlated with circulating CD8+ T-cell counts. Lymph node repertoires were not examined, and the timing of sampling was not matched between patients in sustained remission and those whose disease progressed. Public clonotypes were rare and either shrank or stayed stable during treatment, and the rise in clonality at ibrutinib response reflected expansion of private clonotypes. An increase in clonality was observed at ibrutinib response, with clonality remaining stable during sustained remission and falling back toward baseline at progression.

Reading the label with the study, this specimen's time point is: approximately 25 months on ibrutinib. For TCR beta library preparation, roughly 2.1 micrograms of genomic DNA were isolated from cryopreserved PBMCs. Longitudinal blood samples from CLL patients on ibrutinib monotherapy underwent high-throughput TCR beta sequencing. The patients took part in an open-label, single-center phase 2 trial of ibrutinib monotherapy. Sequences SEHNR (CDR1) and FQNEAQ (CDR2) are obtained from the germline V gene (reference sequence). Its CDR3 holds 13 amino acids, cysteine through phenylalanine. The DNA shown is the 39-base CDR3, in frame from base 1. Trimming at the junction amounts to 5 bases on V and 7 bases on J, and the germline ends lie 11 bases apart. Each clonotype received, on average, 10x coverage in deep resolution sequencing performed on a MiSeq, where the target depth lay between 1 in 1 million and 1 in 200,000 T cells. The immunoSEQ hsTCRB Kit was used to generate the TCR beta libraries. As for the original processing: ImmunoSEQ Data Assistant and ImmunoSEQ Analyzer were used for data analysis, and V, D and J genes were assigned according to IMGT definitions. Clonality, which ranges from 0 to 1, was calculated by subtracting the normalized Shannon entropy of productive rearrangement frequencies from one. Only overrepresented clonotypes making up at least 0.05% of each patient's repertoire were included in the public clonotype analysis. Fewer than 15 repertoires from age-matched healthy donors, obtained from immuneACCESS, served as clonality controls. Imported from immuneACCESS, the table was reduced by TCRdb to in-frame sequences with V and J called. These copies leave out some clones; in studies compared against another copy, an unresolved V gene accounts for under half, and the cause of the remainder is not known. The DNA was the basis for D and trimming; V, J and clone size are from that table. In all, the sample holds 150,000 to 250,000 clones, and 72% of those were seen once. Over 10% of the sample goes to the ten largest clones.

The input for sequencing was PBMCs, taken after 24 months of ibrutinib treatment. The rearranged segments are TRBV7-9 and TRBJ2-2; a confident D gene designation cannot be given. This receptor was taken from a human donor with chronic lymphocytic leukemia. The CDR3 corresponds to CASSLITVGELFF. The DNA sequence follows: TGTGCCAGCAGCCTGATTACGGTCGGGGAGCTGTTTTTT.